The 27 T cell receptor beta chains below were found in one sample sequenced in a study of CXCR3-negative and CXCR3-positive naive CD8 T cells. Libraries were UMI-labeled 5' RACE TRB cDNA. From its re-call of the 5' RACE reads, TCRdb lists each CDR3 protein once, without DNA. The table for this sample gives about 48,000 distinct CDR3 sequences. The sample consisted of memory CD8+ T cells from blood. The source is a human donor in good health. Some clones in this sample may be carry-over from other donors' samples.

CDR3 residues: CASRPRGAGNYEQYF. This chain links TRBV6-2 or TRBV6-3 with TRBJ2-7; TCRdb lists TRBD2, though no DNA is available to test this call. Germline CDR1 and CDR2: MNHEY and SVGEGT. This CDR3 contains 15 residues.

The chain uses TRBV27 and TRBJ2-1; the D call of TRBD2 rests on TCRdb alone, since no DNA is present to check it. The V gene's germline CDR1 is MNHEY and CDR2 SMNVEV (reference sequence). The CDR3 has 16 residues. CDR3 sequence: CASSLGVRTLYNEQFF.

V is TRBV28 and J is TRBJ2-7. The V gene's germline CDR1 is MDHEN and CDR2 SYDVKM. CDR3 length equals 13 residues. The CDR3 protein is CASSLTRSYEQYF. Full variable domain (outside the CDR3, taken from reference TRBV28 and TRBJ2-7): DVKVTQSSRYLVKRTGEKVFLECVQDMDHENMFWYRQDPGLGLRLIYFSYDVKMKEKGDIPEGYSVSREKKERFSLILESASTNQTSMYLCASSLTRSYEQYFGPGTRLTVT.

J is TRBJ2-7 and V is TRBV21-1; the D call of TRBD1 rests on TCRdb alone, since no DNA is present to check it. TRBV21-1 is assigned pseudogene status. This CDR3 has 16 residues. This chain's CDR3 is CASTDPGTANSYEQYF.

The V call is TRBV25-1, the J call TRBJ2-4; without DNA, the TCRdb call of TRBD1 cannot be checked. The CDR3 covers 12 residues. Looked up from germline, CDR1 is MGHDK and CDR2 is SYGVNS. This CDR3 reads CASSSGGNIQYF.

According to its frequency, this clonotype is large. This rearrangement joins TRBV6-2 or TRBV6-3 to TRBJ2-7. CDR3 size: 14 residues. Germline V gene lookup returns CDR1 MNHEY and CDR2 SVGEGT. The CDR3 region is CASSYEPSAYEQYF.

V is TRBV29-1 and J is TRBJ2-1; without DNA, the TCRdb call of TRBD1 cannot be checked. This CDR3 comprises 17 residues. The V gene's germline CDR1 is SQVTM and CDR2 ANQGSEA. The CDR3 loop reads CSVAASGVGGVYNEQFF.

The rearrangement uses TRBV5-1 and TRBJ1-2; TCRdb outputs TRBD1, but without DNA this stays unchecked. Germline CDR1 is SGHRS and CDR2 is YFSETQ. CDR3 length: 13 amino acids. CDR3 in amino acids: CASSPDRLYGYTF.

The CDR3 is CSSFEAGILTSTDTQYF. The V call is TRBV20-1, the J call TRBJ2-3; TCRdb picks TRBD2, but there is no DNA to check that call. Germline CDR1 and CDR2: DFQATT and SNEGSKA (reference sequence). This CDR3 is built from 17 residues.

The chain combines TRBV4-3 with TRBJ2-3; as DNA is missing, the TRBD1 call by TCRdb cannot be tested. Germline V gives CDR1 LGHNA, CDR2 YSLEER. The CDR3 contains 16 residues. CDR3 residues: CASSQGPGTGSDTQYF.

The chain uses TRBV2 and TRBJ2-7. There are 12 residues in the CDR3. CDR1 and CDR2 (germline): SNHLY, FYNNEI. This chain's CDR3 is CASNKKAYEQYF.

V usage is TRBV28 and J usage is TRBJ1-4; TCRdb's D call of TRBD1 is untestable without DNA. Germline CDR1 is MDHEN and CDR2 is SYDVKM. The CDR3 extends over 13 amino acids. CDR3 sequence reads: CASILQGGEKLFF.

This chain joins TRBV4-2 and TRBJ2-7; the TCRdb call, TRBD2, lacks DNA for checking. This CDR3 region has 22 residues. Per germline, CDR1 LGHNA and CDR2 YNFKEQ. This chain's CDR3 is CASSQDGGTSGGALRAVWQQYF.

This rearrangement joins TRBV4-2 to TRBJ2-3; TCRdb returns TRBD1, unconfirmable since there is no DNA. This CDR3 contains 15 residues. Germline lookup yields CDR1 LGHNA and CDR2 YNFKEQ. CDR3 sequence: CASSQVQGSTDTQYF.

The CDR3 reads CASRGRANYGYTF. The chain links TRBV12-3 or TRBV12-4 to TRBJ1-2; as DNA is missing, the TRBD1 call by TCRdb cannot be tested. CDR3 length: 13 residues.

The genes are TRBV5-1 and TRBJ2-5. The CDR3 is made up of 15 amino acids. Per the germline V gene, CDR1 is SGHRS and CDR2 is YFSETQ. The CDR3 is CASSLAGSGQETQYF.

The chain links TRBV7-9 to TRBJ2-3; the TRBD1 assignment by TCRdb is unverifiable without DNA. The CDR3 length is 16 residues. Per the germline V gene, CDR1 is SEHNR and CDR2 is FQNEAQ (reference sequence). The CDR3 protein is CASSFSGTTAWYTQYF.

This chain connects TRBV28 to TRBJ2-6; the D gene TCRdb calls, TRBD1, cannot be checked with no DNA. CDR3 length equals 16 residues. In germline, CDR1 is MDHEN, CDR2 SYDVKM. CDR3 loop: CASSPGESSGANVLTF.

V is TRBV3-1 and J is TRBJ2-2. Per the germline V gene, CDR1 is LGHDT and CDR2 is YNNKEL (reference sequence). The CDR3 is 12 residues long. The chain's CDR3 is CASRFDTGELFF.

The chain has TRBV29-1 and TRBJ2-6; TCRdb outputs TRBD1, but without DNA this stays unchecked. Germline-derived CDR1 and CDR2 are SQVTM and ANQGSEA. This CDR3 is built from 15 residues. The CDR3 spells CSVAQGAPEANVLTF.

The V call is TRBV7-2, the J call TRBJ2-7. Germline V gives CDR1 SGHTA, CDR2 FQGNSA. This CDR3 comprises 14 residues. The CDR3: CASSSQSYNYEQYF.

Considering frequency, this clonotype is medium-sized. The V and J genes are TRBV15 and TRBJ2-6. CDR1 and CDR2 (germline): LNHNV, YYDKDF (reference sequence). CDR3 length: 15 amino acids. The CDR3 reads CATSSDTMTANVLTF.

The chain links TRBV6-4 to TRBJ2-6; TCRdb designates TRBD1, a call that cannot be tested without DNA. This CDR3 spans 16 amino acids. Germline assignment: CDR1 MRHNA and CDR2 SNTAGT. The CDR3 sequence: CASSVGATGGANVLTF.

This chain links TRBV19 with TRBJ1-2; TCRdb's D call of TRBD1 is untestable without DNA. CDR3 length: 11 residues. CDR1 and CDR2 (germline): LNHDA, SQIVND (reference sequence). Here the CDR3 reads CATRQSVGYTF.

The gene calls are TRBV7-8 and TRBJ1-2. The length of the CDR3 is 15 residues. Germline CDR1 is SGHVS and CDR2 is FQNEAQ. The CDR3 region is CASSLEGTANYGYTF.

The chain couples TRBV6-6 to TRBJ2-7; TCRdb gives TRBD1 as the D gene, but with no DNA this cannot be confirmed. This CDR3 is 17 amino acids long. Germline V CDR1 and CDR2: MNHNY, SVGAGI (reference sequence). CDR3 in amino acids: CASSLTSPGQGFYEQYF.

The rearrangement links TRBV12-3 or TRBV12-4 to TRBJ2-5. The CDR3 is 15 residues long. The CDR3 is CASSLNTYTQETQYF.